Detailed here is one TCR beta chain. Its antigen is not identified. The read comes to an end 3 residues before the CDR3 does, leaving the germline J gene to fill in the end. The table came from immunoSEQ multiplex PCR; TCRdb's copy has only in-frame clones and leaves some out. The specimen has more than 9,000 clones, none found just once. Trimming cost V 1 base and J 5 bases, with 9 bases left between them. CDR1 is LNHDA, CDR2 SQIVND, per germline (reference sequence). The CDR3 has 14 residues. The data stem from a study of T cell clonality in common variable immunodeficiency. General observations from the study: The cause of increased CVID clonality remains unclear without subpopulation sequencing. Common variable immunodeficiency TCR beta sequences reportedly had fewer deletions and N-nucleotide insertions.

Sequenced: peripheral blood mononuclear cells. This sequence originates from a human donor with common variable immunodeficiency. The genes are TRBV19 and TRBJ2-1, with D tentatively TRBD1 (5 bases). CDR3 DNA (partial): TGTGCCAGTAGTATAGGACAGCTTAACAATGAG. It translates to CASSIGQLNNE. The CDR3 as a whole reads CASSIGQLNNEQFF.